Each of the 19 T cell receptor beta chains below was sequenced from the same sample in a study of response to subunit inactivated influenza vaccine. TCRdb fed the RT-PCR reads into MiXCR, producing one record per CDR3 protein. The sample includes just over 300,000 distinct CDR3 sequences, about 20% of them seen just once. The material sequenced was PBMCs from blood, taken less than 22 months after vaccination. The source of these receptors is a man in his fifties or sixties who received an inactivated influenza vaccine.

This clonotype appeared many times. V gene TRBV3-1 combines with J gene TRBJ1-1; tentatively, D is TRBD1 (5 bases). This CDR3 region has 18 residues. CDR1 and CDR2 from the germline V gene are LGHDT and YNNKEL (reference sequence). Trimming left V 0 bases short and J 0 bases short, with 17 bases between. The CDR3 sequence is CASSQDRVRTILNTEAFF. CDR3 in DNA: TGTGCCAGCAGCCAAGACAGGGTTAGGACTATTCTGAACACTGAAGCTTTCTTT. Together with reference TRBV3-1 and TRBJ1-1, the CDR3 gives the full variable domain: DTAVSQTPKYLVTQMGNDKSIKCEQNLGHDTMYWYKQDSKKFLKIMFSYNNKELIINETVPNRFSPKSPDKAHLNLHINSLELGDSAVYFCASSQDRVRTILNTEAFFGQGTRLTVV.

This clonotype was detected ten times or more. This likely comes from a read error, as the CDR3 has no conserved phenylalanine or tryptophan at its end. It is unclear where the CDR3 begins or ends on the DNA, so no DNA is shown, and the CDR3 is as TCRdb lists it. V usage is TRBV5-1 and J usage is TRBJ1-4; the table's TRBD1 call for D was not verified on the DNA. Germline CDR1 and CDR2: SGHRS and YFSETQ. The CDR3 spans 16 amino acids, including both terminal residues. The CDR3: CASSLVTIAGQLEFAV.

This clonotype was detected a few times. The chain carries TRBV20-1 and TRBJ2-7; the D gene is possibly TRBD1 (5 bases). V dropped 3 bases and J dropped 3 bases, with 6 bases sitting between them. This CDR3 has 11 residues. Germline CDR1 is DFQATT and CDR2 is SNEGSKA (reference sequence). CDR3 sequence (DNA): TGCAGTGCTAGCACAGGCTACGAGCAGTACTTC. Amino acids: CSASTGYEQYF.

This chain joins TRBV29-1 and TRBJ1-1; D uncertain. The CDR3 totals 12 residues. The ends were cut back, 5 bases at V and 1 base at J, with 8 bases in the middle. Looked up from germline, CDR1 is SQVTM and CDR2 is ANQGSEA. CDR3 DNA: TGCAGCGTTTACCAGACGAACACTGAAGCTTTCTTT. Translation gives CSVYQTNTEAFF.

The CDR3 DNA reads TGCGCCAGCAGCCCTCGGACAGGACACAACACTGAAGCTTTCTTT. Amino acid sequence: CASSPRTGHNTEAFF. V and J are TRBV5-1 and TRBJ1-1, with 7 bases matching TRBD1. Trimming at V came to 4 bases and at J to 2 bases, leaving 8 bases not matched to a gene. The CDR3 runs 15 residues. The germline CDR1 and CDR2 sequences are SGHRS and YFSETQ.

This clonotype was counted only a few times. This chain uses TRBV7-9 with TRBJ1-1, with 9 bases lining up with TRBD1. With V trimmed by 0 bases and J by 4 bases, 6 bases remained unmatched. The CDR3 spans 16 residues. Germline CDR1 reads SEHNR; CDR2 reads FQNEAQ (reference sequence). The CDR3 bases are TGTGCCAGCAGCTTAGCGGGACAGGGTGTGGGCACTGAAGCTTTCTTT. Translated: CASSLAGQGVGTEAFF.

DNA of the CDR3: TGCGCCAGCAGAGAGACCTCAGGGGGTCGGGACACTGAAGCTTTCTTT. Amino acids: CASRETSGGRDTEAFF. The chain has TRBV5-1 and TRBJ1-1, with 7 nucleotides matching TRBD1. Germline V gene lookup returns CDR1 SGHRS and CDR2 YFSETQ. V lost 5 bases, J lost 3 bases, and 13 bases stayed unmatched. The CDR3 contains 16 residues.

This clonotype was seen a handful of times. The rearrangement joins TRBV19 to TRBJ1-1; no reliable D call. The germline V gene encodes CDR1 LNHDA and CDR2 SQIVND (reference sequence). Trimming pared 0 bases from V and 11 bases from J, leaving 1 base between. This CDR3 region has 9 residues. In DNA, the CDR3 is TGTGCCAGTAGTATAGAGGCTTTCTTT. It translates to CASSIEAFF.

V gene TRBV12-3 or TRBV12-4 combines with J gene TRBJ1-4; D not resolved. The CDR3 has 11 amino acids. With 6 bases removed from V and 10 bases from J, the gap between germline ends came to 9 bases. In DNA, the CDR3 is TGTGCCAGCAGCGACTACGGAAAACTGTTTTTT. Protein product: CASSDYGKLFF.

This clonotype was recorded many times. CDR3 protein: CASSLTIYEKLFF. The CDR3 DNA follows: TGTGCCAGCAGTTTAACGATCTATGAAAAACTGTTTTTT. The chain combines TRBV12-3 or TRBV12-4 with TRBJ1-4; no firm D call. V lost 2 bases and J 6 bases, leaving 7 bases between the germline ends. This CDR3 is 13 amino acids long.

This chain uses TRBV28 with TRBJ2-2, with D hard to call. There are 18 residues in the CDR3. CDR1 and CDR2 from the germline V gene are MDHEN and SYDVKM. V lost 5 bases, J lost 1 base, and 20 bases lay in between. CDR3 loop: CASSPPPRGSWNTGELFF. The CDR3 DNA reads TGTGCCAGCAGTCCTCCCCCGCGTGGTAGCTGGAACACCGGGGAGCTGTTTTTT.

J is TRBJ2-5 and V is TRBV6-2 or TRBV6-3; D not resolved. The ends were cut back, 0 bases at V and 0 bases at J, with 5 bases in the middle. This CDR3 contains 14 residues. Germline-derived CDR1 and CDR2 are MNHEY and SVGEGT. The CDR3: CASSYSINQETQYF. The CDR3 DNA sequence: TGTGCCAGCAGTTACTCGATCAACCAAGAGACCCAGTACTTC.

The gene calls are TRBV14 and TRBJ2-1; maybe TRBD1 (6 bases). Germline assignment: CDR1 SGHDN and CDR2 FVKESK. The CDR3 length is 14 residues. V dropped 1 base and J dropped 15 bases, with 19 bases sitting between them. The DNA for the CDR3 is TGTGCCAGCAGCCAAGTAAGTGGAGGACAGCGGAGGTTCTTC. This encodes CASSQVSGGQRRFF.

This clonotype was picked up a small number of times. The chain is built from TRBV13 and TRBJ2-7; TRBD2 agrees at 7 bases. This CDR3 contains 15 residues. V was clipped by 1 base and J by 6 bases; unmatched bases: 9. Germline CDR1 reads PRHDT; CDR2 reads FYEKMQ (reference sequence). The chain's CDR3 is CASSLDGEGRIEQYF. The CDR3 bases are TGTGCCAGCAGCTTAGACGGGGAGGGCCGAATCGAGCAGTACTTC.

As regards this clonotype: Given the absence of the conserved phenylalanine or tryptophan at the CDR3 end, a read error is likely. CDR3 sequence reads: CASSYRGGPGYTL. The CDR3 region has the DNA TGTGCCAGCAGTTACCGAGGGGGCCCTGGCTACACCTTG. V usage is TRBV6-6 and J usage is TRBJ1-2; 7 bases map to TRBD1. V lost 2 bases and J lost 7; bases outside the gene matches: 4. Germline V lookup: CDR1 MNHNY, CDR2 SVGAGI (reference sequence). The CDR3 loop spans 13 amino acids.

The chain has TRBV9 and TRBJ2-7; TRBD2 matches at 12 bases. In germline, CDR1 is SGDLS, CDR2 YYNGEE. V lost 3 bases to trimming and J lost 5 bases; unmatched junction nucleotides: 6. This CDR3 is 15 amino acids long. The CDR3 spells CASSELGLAGNEQYF. In nucleotides, the CDR3 is TGTGCCAGCAGCGAGCTGGGACTAGCGGGCAACGAGCAGTACTTC.

Here the CDR3 DNA reads TGTGCCAGCAGCAATGTACTTACGGCTGGAAACACCATATATTTT. This translates into CASSNVLTAGNTIYF. The chain uses TRBV7-2 and TRBJ1-3, with D unresolved. Germline V gene sequence: CDR1 SGHTA, CDR2 FQGNSA. The CDR3 sequence is 15 residues long. V lost 5 bases to trimming and J lost 2 bases, with 13 bases between them. Full variable domain (missing parts from reference TRBV7-2 and TRBJ1-3): GAGVSQSPSNKVTEKGKDVELRCDPISGHTALYWYRQSLGQGLEFLIYFQGNSAPDKSGLPSDRFSAERTGGSVSTLTIQRTQQEDSAVYLCASSNVLTAGNTIYFGEGSWLTVV.

Only a few counts were recorded for this clonotype. V usage is TRBV20-1 and J usage is TRBJ2-3, with 11 bases identical to TRBD2. Germline V gene data show CDR1 as DFQATT and CDR2 as SNEGSKA (reference sequence). The CDR3 covers 17 residues. The J segment lost 0 bases and the V segment lost 6 bases, leaving 11 bases of the junction unmatched. CDR3 loop: CSARSPGTSGSTDTQYF. The CDR3 bases are TGCAGTGCGCGTAGTCCCGGGACTAGCGGAAGCACAGATACGCAGTATTTT.

V usage is TRBV5-1 and J usage is TRBJ1-1, with 7 bases identical to TRBD1. Trimming took 5 bases from V and 2 from J; bases not matched to a gene: 6. There are 14 residues in the CDR3. The V gene's germline CDR1 is SGHRS and CDR2 YFSETQ. The CDR3 here is CASRLGTVNTEAFF. The CDR3 nucleotides read TGCGCCAGCAGACTAGGGACAGTAAACACTGAAGCTTTCTTT.